This T cell receptor beta chain was retrieved from a study of T-cell reconstitution after alpha-beta-depleted transplantation in children. Preparation of the TCRbeta library involved a method that used unique molecular identifiers. MiXCR, run by TCRdb on the PCR reads, gives a single entry per CDR3 protein. The data contain fewer than 400,000 distinct CDR3 sequences, 20% of them singletons. This clonotype was counted between two and nine times. CDR1 is LNHNV, CDR2 YYDKDF, per germline (reference sequence). With V trimmed by 1 base and J by 2 bases, 8 bases remained unmatched. The CDR3 sequence is 16 residues long.

This receptor was taken from a human donor who donated a stem cell graft to a child with acute myeloid leukemia. The V gene is TRBV15, the J gene TRBJ2-7, with 7 bases aligning to TRBD2. The sample consisted of PBMCs from the stem cell graft donor, taken from the stem cell graft. In DNA, the CDR3 is TGTGCCACCAGCAGAGGCACTAGCGCCGATCCCTACGAGCAGTACTTC. Translation gives CATSRGTSADPYEQYF.